One and the same sample provided the 8 T cell receptor beta chains below, sequenced in a study of regulatory T cells in long-lasting Graves disease. The TCR beta library used iRepertoire HTBI primers with Arm-PCR amplification of CDR3. TCRdb recomputed calls from the multiplex PCR reads with MiXCR, one row per CDR3 protein. The table shows 400,000 to 500,000 distinct CDR3 sequences, with approximately 22% occurring only once. The time point here: persistent/refractory GD, antithyroid drugs over 5 years with positive TRAb. From PBMCs, RNA was extracted and then used to make the TCR library. Specimen: peripheral blood mononuclear cells (PBMCs), collected when the disease was refractory, from a patient treated with antithyroid drugs. The origin of the receptors is a female donor with Graves disease.

This chain connects TRBV10-3 to TRBJ1-5, with a tentative D call TRBD1 (5 bases). From germline, CDR1 is ENHRY and CDR2 SYGVKD. V lost 4 bases to trimming and J lost 5 bases, with 9 bases between them. There are 13 residues in the CDR3. This CDR3 is CAISGSGDQPQHF. In DNA, the CDR3 is TGTGCCATCAGTGGGTCGGGGGATCAGCCCCAGCATTTT.

This clonotype came up many times. Written as DNA, the CDR3 is TGTGCCAGCAGCTCCCAAGGGGCACTTAACACCGGGGAGCTGTTTTTT. Protein sequence: CASSSQGALNTGELFF. V gene TRBV7-3 combines with J gene TRBJ2-2, with a tentative D call TRBD1 (5 bases). Germline values: CDR1 SGHTA, CDR2 FQGTGA. Trimming removed 4 bases at V and 2 bases at J, with 14 bases between. The CDR3 runs 16 residues.

V and J are TRBV9 and TRBJ1-1, with unresolved D. Germline loops: CDR1 SGDLS, CDR2 YYNGEE. The CDR3 has 13 residues. Trimming took off 3 bases at V and 4 bases at J, with 10 bases between the two ends. The CDR3 sequence is CASSASVGTEAFF. The CDR3 DNA sequence: TGTGCCAGCAGCGCCTCAGTGGGCACTGAAGCTTTCTTT. The variable domain in full, with the rest retrieved from reference TRBV9 and TRBJ1-1, is DSGVTQTPKHLITATGQRVTLRCSPRSGDLSVYWYQQSLDQGLQFLIQYYNGEERAKGNILERFSAQQFPDLHSELNLSSLELGDSALYFCASSASVGTEAFFGQGTRLTVV.

The J gene is TRBJ2-7, the V gene TRBV10-2; D unclear. The germline V and J ends were trimmed by 4 bases and 7 bases, with 11 bases remaining between them. There are 12 residues in the CDR3. The germline gives CDR1 WSHSY, CDR2 SAAADI. CDR3: CASSAGGWEQYF. The CDR3 bases are TGCGCCAGCAGTGCGGGTGGTTGGGAGCAGTACTTC.

Ten or more counts support this clonotype. This chain joins TRBV3-1 and TRBJ2-7; D might be TRBD2 (5 bases). This CDR3 has 12 amino acids. Deletions cut 4 bases from V and 5 bases from J, with 9 bases between. Germline CDR1 LGHDT, CDR2 YNNKEL (reference sequence). As DNA, the CDR3 is TGTGCCAGCAGCCCTGGGAGCCACGAGCAGTACTTC. Translation: CASSPGSHEQYF.

There are many counts of this clonotype. CDR3 sequence reads: CASSLVAGPMNTEAFF. Here the CDR3 DNA reads TGTGCCAGCAGCTTGGTTGCAGGGCCTATGAACACTGAAGCTTTCTTT. The chain carries TRBV5-5 and TRBJ1-1, with D perhaps TRBD1 (5 bases). Deletions cut 0 bases from V and 0 bases from J, with 12 bases between. The germline V gene encodes CDR1 SGHKS and CDR2 YYEKEE (reference sequence). This CDR3 is built from 16 residues. Variable domain in full (rest from reference TRBV5-5 and TRBJ1-1): DAGVTQSPTHLIKTRGQQVTLRCSPISGHKSVSWYQQVLGQGPQFIFQYYEKEERGRGNFPDRFSARQFPNYSSELNVNALLLGDSALYLCASSLVAGPMNTEAFFGQGTRLTVV.

V usage is TRBV5-1 and J usage is TRBJ2-3, with D maybe TRBD2 (5 bases). V was clipped by 4 bases and J by 4 bases, with 13 bases between them. The CDR3 extends over 14 amino acids. Germline CDR1 reads SGHRS; CDR2 reads YFSETQ. CDR3 sequence: CASSPDSYSDTQYF. CDR3 DNA: TGCGCCAGCAGCCCGGACTCCTACTCAGATACGCAGTATTTT.

This clonotype was recorded many times. The chain recombines TRBV28 with TRBJ1-1; 7 positions match TRBD1. The V gene end was trimmed by 6 bases and the J gene end by 8 bases; junction bases not matched to a gene: 6. Germline V gives CDR1 MDHEN, CDR2 SYDVKM. The CDR3 loop spans 12 amino acids. The CDR3 reads CASSRGTAEAFF. CDR3 bases: TGTGCCAGCAGCCGAGGGACAGCAGAAGCTTTCTTT.